The text below deals with one TCR beta chain. No antigen is known for it. The source material, RNA transcripts, was used to amplify TCR beta CDR3 regions. The study used the HTBI primer set for a first-round RT-PCR of the TCR CDR3. TCRdb redid the calling of the multiplex PCR reads with MiXCR, one entry per CDR3 protein. The data show a few hundred thousand distinct CDR3 sequences, 16% seen once. The CDR3 spans 12 residues. Between the trimmed V and J ends, which lost 8 bases and 4 bases, there was a span of 8 bases. The V gene's germline CDR1 is MNHEY and CDR2 SMNVEV (reference sequence). The data are from a study of T cells in Graves' hyperthyroidism and ophthalmopathy. Uncontrolled infection, other autoimmune disease, pregnancy or lactation led to exclusion. Regarding the study as a whole: Most thyroid clonotypes that were expanded above 0.001 also turned up in blood.

The chain links TRBV27 to TRBJ2-2; D call uncertain. The source is a woman aged 40 to 50 with Graves' ophthalmopathy. Input material: blood. As DNA, the CDR3 is TGTGCCAGCTTGTCGGTCACCGGGGAGCTGTTTTTT. Amino acid sequence: CASLSVTGELFF.